This T cell receptor beta chain appears in the sequencing data of a study of identical twins. General study findings and limits: There is a chance that invariant MAIT and iNKT cells partially muddied zero-insertion analyses.

This clonotype showed up just a few times. Its target is not known. V lost 0 bases, J lost 8 bases, and 20 bases lay in between. CDR3 length: 16 amino acids. Germline-derived CDR1 and CDR2 are SGDLS and YYNGEE. MiXCR, run by TCRdb on the 5' RACE reads, gives a single entry per CDR3 protein. The data show fewer than 250,000 distinct CDR3 sequences, with approximately 8% seen just once and under 7% held by the top ten. The same specimen was also included in a second study, on yellow fever vaccine responses in identical twins.

The chain recombines TRBV9 with TRBJ1-1; no clear D gene. The sequence was collected from a woman between 18 and 29 years old in good health. The sequenced sample consisted of CD8+ T cells sorted from blood. CDR3 in amino acids: CASSVASIHPNLEAFF. The CDR3 bases are TGTGCCAGCAGCGTAGCTTCGATTCACCCGAACCTAGAAGCTTTCTTT. Looking up the rest from reference TRBV9 and TRBJ1-1 gives the full variable domain: DSGVTQTPKHLITATGQRVTLRCSPRSGDLSVYWYQQSLDQGLQFLIQYYNGEERAKGNILERFSAQQFPDLHSELNLSSLELGDSALYFCASSVASIHPNLEAFFGQGTRLTVV.